This passage covers 18 T cell receptor beta chains from one sample sequenced in a study of T cell changes during pregnancy in multiple sclerosis. Repertoires were generated with immunoSEQ multiplex PCR, while TCRdb's copy carries only in-frame clones and drops some. The sample lists about 40,000 clones, roughly nine tenths occurring once. The sequencing here drew on CD4+ T cells from peripheral blood mononuclear cells, taken in the first trimester of pregnancy. The source of these receptors is a female donor with multiple sclerosis, enrolled in a pregnancy study.

This clone has a handful of counts. The chain recombines TRBV7-9 with TRBJ2-7; D is possibly TRBD1 (6 bases). Germline CDR1 and CDR2: SEHNR and FQNEAQ (reference sequence). Trimming cost V 2 bases and J 3 bases, with 14 bases left between them. The CDR3 is made up of 15 amino acids. The CDR3 loop is CASSLSDRNDYEQYF. The CDR3 DNA reads as TGTGCCAGCAGCTTATCGGACAGAAACGACTACGAGCAGTACTTC.

The CDR3 region has the DNA TGTGCCAGCAACAGACAGGGTGTGGCCTACGAGCAGTACTTC. It is translated as CASNRQGVAYEQYF. The chain has TRBV14 and TRBJ2-7; 7 bases line up with TRBD1. V lost 7 bases, J lost 2 bases, and 8 bases stayed unmatched. This CDR3 has 14 amino acids. Germline CDR1 and CDR2: SGHDN and FVKESK.

The chain carries TRBV5-8 and TRBJ1-1; D unresolved. Trimming took 0 bases from V and 4 from J, leaving 13 bases between them. The CDR3 totals 15 residues. Germline loops: CDR1 SGHTS, CDR2 YDEGEE. CDR3 protein: CASSLVTGYSTEAFF. In nucleotides, the CDR3 is TGTGCCAGCAGCTTGGTTACGGGGTACTCCACTGAAGCTTTCTTT.

The J gene is TRBJ2-3, the V gene TRBV9, with TRBD2 identical over 10 bases. Germline CDR1 and CDR2: SGDLS and YYNGEE. Trimming at V came to 3 bases and at J to 5 bases, leaving 12 bases not matched to a gene. The CDR3 length is 17 residues. The CDR3 nucleotides read TGTGCCAGCAGCGCGGGATTAGCGGGGGGAAAATTAGATACGCAGTATTTT. It is translated as CASSAGLAGGKLDTQYF.

This clone came up a few times. This chain uses TRBV7-2 with TRBJ1-1; D might be TRBD1 (5 bases). In germline, CDR1 is SGHTA, CDR2 FQGNSA. The CDR3 extends over 15 amino acids. V lost 5 bases, J lost 1 base, and 14 bases lay in between. The CDR3 loop is CASSLLGASNTEAFF. In DNA, the CDR3 is TGTGCCAGCAGCCTACTTGGGGCATCGAACACTGAAGCTTTCTTT.

The chain couples TRBV9 to TRBJ2-7; 13 bases match TRBD2. V shed 3 bases and J 3 bases; nucleotides not matched to a gene: 6. The CDR3 has 16 residues. Per germline, CDR1 SGDLS and CDR2 YYNGEE. CDR3 DNA: TGTGCCAGCAGCGGAGGACTAGCGGGGGCCAACTACGAGCAGTACTTC. It translates to CASSGGLAGANYEQYF.

The sample holds one count of this clone. This chain uses TRBV10-1 with TRBJ2-3; D gene unclear. V was trimmed by 8 bases and J by 2 bases, leaving 14 bases between them. Per germline, CDR1 WNHNN and CDR2 SYGVQD (reference sequence). The CDR3 is made up of 14 amino acids. CDR3 loop: CASGSGSDTDTQYF. The CDR3 DNA reads TGCGCCAGCGGGTCAGGATCTGACACAGATACGCAGTATTTT.

J is TRBJ2-2 and V is TRBV29-1; 7 bases agree with TRBD1. The CDR3 is 14 residues long. In germline, CDR1 is SQVTM, CDR2 ANQGSEA. J lost 6 bases, V lost 3 bases, and 7 bases had no gene match. The CDR3 loop reads CSVELRGWSGELFF. CDR3 in DNA: TGCAGCGTTGAGCTCAGGGGGTGGTCCGGGGAGCTGTTTTTT.

CDR3 region: CASSFQGGGQPQHF. CDR3 DNA sequence: TGTGCCAGCAGCTTTCAGGGAGGCGGTCAGCCCCAGCATTTT. The chain employs TRBV7-2 and TRBJ1-5; the D gene is possibly TRBD1 (5 bases). The CDR3 loop spans 14 amino acids. Trimming stripped 3 bases from V and 6 bases from J, with 12 bases between. Germline CDR1 SGHTA, CDR2 FQGNSA.

The gene calls are TRBV30 and TRBJ2-2; 8 nucleotides align to TRBD1. V trimming: 4 bases; J trimming: 4 bases; junction bases outside the gene matches: 8. This CDR3 spans 15 amino acids. In germline, CDR1 is GTSNPN, CDR2 SVGIG (reference sequence). CDR3 sequence: CAWTRTGWATGELFF. In DNA, the CDR3 is TGTGCCTGGACCCGGACAGGGTGGGCCACCGGGGAGCTGTTTTTT.

The chain joins TRBV15 to TRBJ2-2; 7 positions agree with TRBD1. J lost 0 bases, V lost 1 base, and 5 bases had no gene match. Germline V gene sequence: CDR1 LNHNV, CDR2 YYDKDF (reference sequence). The CDR3 has 17 amino acids. CDR3 loop: CATSRGEGQTNTGELFF. CDR3 DNA: TGTGCCACCAGCAGAGGCGAGGGACAGACGAACACCGGGGAGCTGTTTTTT.

Here the CDR3 reads CASSMNFYKPLRAEAFF. In DNA, the CDR3 is TGTGCCAGTAGTATGAATTTCTACAAGCCCCTTCGGGCTGAAGCTTTCTTT. V gene TRBV19 combines with J gene TRBJ1-1; no clear D gene. The CDR3 is 17 residues long. The V and J ends lost 3 bases and 6 bases respectively, with 23 bases between them. Looked up from germline, CDR1 is LNHDA and CDR2 is SQIVND (reference sequence).

The chain combines TRBV6-5 with TRBJ2-1; 8 bases agree with TRBD1. This CDR3 has 15 residues. CDR1 and CDR2 (germline): MNHEY, SVGAGI. Trimming removed 7 bases from V and 9 bases from J; junction bases left unmatched: 14. The CDR3 protein is CASTRTGPIQGEQFF. The CDR3 DNA reads as TGTGCCAGCACCCGGACAGGGCCCATTCAGGGTGAGCAGTTCTTC.

Points on this clone: Compared with germline, one end of the junction differs, possibly owing to a read error. The chain employs TRBV30 and TRBJ2-7, with a possible D match to TRBD1 (5 bases). The CDR3 extends over 12 amino acids. CDR1 GTSNPN and CDR2 SVGIG come from the germline V gene (reference sequence). This CDR3 reads CAWSVLPAQVDF. CDR3 DNA sequence: TGTGCCTGGAGTGTACTTCCCGCACAGGTGGACTTC.

V and J are TRBV27 and TRBJ2-7; tentative D call: TRBD1 (6 bases). The CDR3 consists of 14 residues. Germline V gives CDR1 MNHEY, CDR2 SMNVEV (reference sequence). Trimming took off 6 bases at V and 3 bases at J, with 15 bases between the two ends. CDR3 region: CASSDLGARYEQYF. CDR3 nucleotides: TGTGCCAGCAGCGATCTGGGGGCCCGCTACGAGCAGTACTTC.

CDR3 amino acids: CSVGTSRKGENGYTF. The CDR3 region has the DNA TGCAGCGTCGGAACCTCCCGCAAGGGAGAAAATGGCTACACCTTC. The chain links TRBV29-1 to TRBJ1-2; D unclear. V was cut by 6 bases and J by 6 bases, with 23 bases left in between. Germline assignment: CDR1 SQVTM and CDR2 ANQGSEA. The CDR3 spans 15 residues.

By sample share, this clone is medium-sized. The chain employs TRBV19 and TRBJ1-2; 8 bases match TRBD1. J lost 4 bases, V lost 3 bases, and 7 bases had no gene match. Germline CDR1 is LNHDA and CDR2 is SQIVND (reference sequence). The CDR3 contains 15 residues. The CDR3 reads CASSMGPGGVYGYTF. The CDR3 coding sequence is TGTGCCAGTAGTATGGGCCCAGGGGGCGTCTATGGCTACACCTTC.

The J gene is TRBJ2-6, the V gene TRBV19; 9 nucleotides match TRBD1. The V gene end was trimmed by 3 bases and the J gene end by 1 base; junction bases not matched to a gene: 7. From germline, CDR1 is LNHDA and CDR2 SQIVND (reference sequence). This CDR3 is built from 18 residues. CDR3 in DNA: TGTGCCAGTAGTATTCGCGGGGACAGGGCGTCTGGGGCCAACGTCCTGACTTTC. Translated: CASSIRGDRASGANVLTF.